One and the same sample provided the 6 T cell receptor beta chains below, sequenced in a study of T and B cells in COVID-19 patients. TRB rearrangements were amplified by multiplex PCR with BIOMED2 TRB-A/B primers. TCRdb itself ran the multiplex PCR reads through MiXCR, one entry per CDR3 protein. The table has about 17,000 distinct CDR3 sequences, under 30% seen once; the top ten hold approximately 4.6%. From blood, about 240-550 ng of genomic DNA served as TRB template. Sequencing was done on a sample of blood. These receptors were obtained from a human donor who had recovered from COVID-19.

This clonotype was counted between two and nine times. In DNA, the CDR3 is TGTGCCATCAGTGTTGAAGGGTTTAATGAGCAGTTCTTC. The encoded protein is CAISVEGFNEQFF. The chain employs TRBV10-3 and TRBJ2-1; D is unresolved. The V gene's germline CDR1 is ENHRY and CDR2 SYGVKD. CDR3 length: 13 residues. V was pared by 4 bases and J by 7 bases, with 11 bases between.

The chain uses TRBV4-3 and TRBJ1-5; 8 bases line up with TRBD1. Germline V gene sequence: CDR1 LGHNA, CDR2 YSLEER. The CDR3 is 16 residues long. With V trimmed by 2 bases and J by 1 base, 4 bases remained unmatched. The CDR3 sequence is CASSQWTGLSNQPQHF. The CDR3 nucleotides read TGCGCCAGCAGCCAATGGACAGGGCTCAGCAATCAGCCCCAGCATTTT.

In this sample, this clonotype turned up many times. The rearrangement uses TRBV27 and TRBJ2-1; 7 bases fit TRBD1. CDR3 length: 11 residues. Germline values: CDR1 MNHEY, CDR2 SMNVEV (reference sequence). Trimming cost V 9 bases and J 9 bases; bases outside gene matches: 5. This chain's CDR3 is CASSTGSEQFF. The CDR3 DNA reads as TGTGCCAGTTCGACAGGGAGTGAGCAGTTCTTC.

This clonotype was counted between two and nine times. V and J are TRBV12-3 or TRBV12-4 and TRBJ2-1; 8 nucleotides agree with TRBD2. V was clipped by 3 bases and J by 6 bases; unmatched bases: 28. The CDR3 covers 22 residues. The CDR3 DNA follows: TGTGCCAGCAGTTTTAAGGGGAGGGGACTAGTTTTCGTCAACCTCGATCCCAATGAGCAGTTCTTC. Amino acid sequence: CASSFKGRGLVFVNLDPNEQFF.

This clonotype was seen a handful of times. The DNA of the CDR3 is TGTGCCAGCAGCCGGGGGGCGGCGGGATCTAGCACAGATACGCAGTATTTT. Amino acid sequence: CASSRGAAGSSTDTQYF. The chain has TRBV4-2 and TRBJ2-3; tentatively, D is TRBD1 or TRBD2 (6 bases each). This CDR3 is built from 17 residues. Germline loops: CDR1 LGHNA, CDR2 YNFKEQ. V lost 4 bases to trimming and J lost 0 bases, with 17 bases between them.

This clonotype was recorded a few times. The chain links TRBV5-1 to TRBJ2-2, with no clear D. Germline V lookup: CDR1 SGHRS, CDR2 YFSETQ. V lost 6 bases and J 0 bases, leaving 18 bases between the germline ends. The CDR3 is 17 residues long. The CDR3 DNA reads TGCGCCAGCATAAATAGGGATCAGACCGCGAACACCGGGGAGCTGTTTTTT. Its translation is CASINRDQTANTGELFF.